A single sample is the source of the 31 T cell receptor beta chains below, sequenced in a study of T cell responses to AZD1222 COVID-19 vaccine. Generated by immunoSEQ multiplex PCR, the TCRdb table keeps only in-frame clones and is missing some. The data contain more than 140,000 clones, approximately 88% of them singletons. This sample comprised peripheral blood, obtained on day 0 of AZD1222 vaccination. These receptor sequences come from an adult in good health.

This sequence joins TRBV27 and TRBJ1-6; unclear D gene. The V gene's germline CDR1 is MNHEY and CDR2 SMNVEV (reference sequence). Trimming left V 3 bases short and J 3 bases short, with 6 bases between. The CDR3 is 14 amino acids. The CDR3 sequence: CASSFLGYNSPLHF. CDR3 sequence (DNA): TGTGCCAGCAGTTTTTTGGGCTATAATTCACCCCTCCACTTT.

The chain joins TRBV19 to TRBJ1-6; 7 positions match TRBD1. This CDR3 has 14 amino acids. Germline V lookup: CDR1 LNHDA, CDR2 SQIVND (reference sequence). V lost 6 bases and J lost 10; bases outside the gene matches: 9. The CDR3 spells CASRRDSPFSPLHF. CDR3 bases: TGTGCCAGTAGAAGGGACAGTCCCTTCTCACCCCTCCACTTT.

The J gene is TRBJ1-6, the V gene TRBV4-3; 7 bases agree with TRBD1. Germline trimming cut 5 bases from V and 10 bases from J; bases unmatched to any gene: 11. Germline V gene data show CDR1 as LGHNA and CDR2 as YSLEER. The CDR3 totals 15 residues. CDR3 bases: TGCGCCAGCAGCAACCGGGACAGAGTACGGTCACCCCTCCACTTT. Translation gives CASSNRDRVRSPLHF.

J is TRBJ1-4 and V is TRBV4-3; a possible D gene is TRBD1 (5 bases). The CDR3 consists of 18 residues. Trimming shortened V by 2 bases and J by 7 bases, and 23 bases separated the two germline ends. In germline, CDR1 is LGHNA, CDR2 YSLEER. In DNA form, the CDR3 reads TGCGCCAGCAGCCAACGGCCTAACGTTCAGGGCAGGCCTGAAAAACTGTTTTTT. Translating gives CASSQRPNVQGRPEKLFF.

The chain joins TRBV7-2 to TRBJ1-1; tentatively, D is TRBD1 (6 bases). The CDR3 sequence is 15 residues long. From germline, CDR1 is SGHTA and CDR2 FQGNSA. Trimming stripped 1 base from V and 1 base from J, with 10 bases between. The CDR3 loop is CASSLVGGANTEAFF. In nucleotides, the CDR3 is TGTGCCAGCAGCTTAGTGGGGGGGGCGAACACTGAAGCTTTCTTT.

The count of this clone is one. The rearrangement joins TRBV4-1 to TRBJ1-5; D is perhaps TRBD1 (5 bases). This CDR3 is 19 amino acids long. CDR1 is MGHRA, CDR2 YSYEKL, per germline. V shed 1 base and J shed 4 bases, with 23 bases lying between them. The CDR3, as DNA: TGCGCCAGCAGCCAAGGGGACTTCCGGGGACGAAGGTGGAATCAGCCCCAGCATTTT. As protein: CASSQGDFRGRRWNQPQHF.

This clone was found once. The gene calls are TRBV21-1 and TRBJ2-2; the table gives TRBD2 as D, unverified against the DNA. TRBV21-1 is labeled a pseudogene. The CDR3 is 23 residues long. The CDR3 protein is CASSKGTLRGHRGSGKNTGELFF. The CDR3 nucleotides are TGTGCCAGCAGCAAAGGGACCCTTAGGGGGCATAGGGGTAGCGGGAAGAACACCGGGGAGCTGTTTTTT.

The chain couples TRBV4-1 to TRBJ1-1; no reliable D call. The germline V gene encodes CDR1 MGHRA and CDR2 YSYEKL. V was trimmed by 1 base and J by 0 bases, leaving 3 bases between them. CDR3 size: 13 residues. The CDR3 nucleotides are TGCGCCAGCAGCCAAGTGTTGAACACTGAAGCTTTCTTT. It encodes CASSQVLNTEAFF.

The chain carries TRBV6-5 and TRBJ1-2; no clear D gene. CDR3 length: 13 amino acids. V was clipped by 11 bases and J by 1 base, with 14 bases between them. Germline loops: CDR1 MNHEY, CDR2 SVGAGI. CDR3 nucleotide sequence: TGTGCCGCCGGTTCTACTTTTAACTATGGCTACACCTTC. Amino acids: CAAGSTFNYGYTF.

The V call is TRBV15, the J call TRBJ2-6, with a tentative D call TRBD2 (6 bases). Germline values: CDR1 LNHNV, CDR2 YYDKDF (reference sequence). Trimming left V 3 bases short and J 0 bases short, with 6 bases between. The CDR3 length is 15 residues. The CDR3 is CATSRGGSGANVLTF. CDR3 coding DNA: TGTGCCACCAGCAGGGGAGGCTCTGGGGCCAACGTCCTGACTTTC.

The V and J genes are TRBV6-5 and TRBJ2-7; 7 bases map to TRBD1. The CDR3 is 13 amino acids. Trimming cost V 6 bases and J 2 bases; bases outside gene matches: 4. Germline lookup yields CDR1 MNHEY and CDR2 SVGAGI. CDR3 in DNA: TGTGCCAGCAGCCAGGGACAGACCTACGAGCAGTACTTC. Its translation is CASSQGQTYEQYF.

The chain combines TRBV6-5 with TRBJ1-2; 8 bases map to TRBD1. V shed 5 bases and J 4 bases; nucleotides not matched to a gene: 6. Per the germline V gene, CDR1 is MNHEY and CDR2 is SVGAGI. This CDR3 has 14 amino acids. The CDR3 coding sequence is TGTGCCAGCAGTCCTGGGACAGGCGGCTATGGCTACACCTTC. Encoded protein: CASSPGTGGYGYTF.

V gene TRBV4-1 combines with J gene TRBJ2-5; 11 bases align to TRBD1. The V and J ends lost 0 bases and 5 bases, in that order; junction bases with no gene match: 17. Looked up from germline, CDR1 is MGHRA and CDR2 is YSYEKL. The CDR3 length is 20 residues. Here the CDR3 DNA reads TGCGCCAGCAGCCAAGATGGCTCGGGAGGACAGGGGGCTTCTCGGGAGACCCAGTACTTC. Amino acids: CASSQDGSGGQGASRETQYF.

The rearrangement joins TRBV19 to TRBJ1-5, with D hard to call. Germline values: CDR1 LNHDA, CDR2 SQIVND (reference sequence). The CDR3 loop spans 15 amino acids. Trimming shortened V by 1 base and J by 0 bases, and 7 bases separated the two germline ends. In DNA, the CDR3 is TGTGCCAGTAGTATAGTTGTCGGTAGCAATCAGCCCCAGCATTTT. It yields the protein CASSIVVGSNQPQHF. The variable domain in full, completed from reference TRBV19 and TRBJ1-5, reads DGGITQSPKYLFRKEGQNVTLSCEQNLNHDAMYWYRQDPGQGLRLIYYSQIVNDFQKGDIAEGYSVSREKKESFPLTVTSAQKNPTAFYLCASSIVVGSNQPQHFGDGTRLSIL.

This clone was seen just once. This chain links TRBV19 with TRBJ2-7, with 8 bases fitting TRBD2. V lost 6 bases to trimming and J lost 6 bases; unmatched junction nucleotides: 19. The CDR3 has 17 amino acids. Germline V gene sequence: CDR1 LNHDA, CDR2 SQIVND (reference sequence). The CDR3 DNA is TGTGCCAGTAGCCAGCCTCTCTCTAGCGGGCAGACTGGCGAGCAGTACTTC. Amino acid sequence: CASSQPLSSGQTGEQYF.

There are a few counts of this clone. The chain uses TRBV6-2 or TRBV6-3 and TRBJ2-2, with TRBD2 identical over 8 bases. Germline CDR1 MNHEY, CDR2 SVGEGT. The CDR3 runs to 20 residues. Losses at the gene ends were 2 bases for V and 4 bases for J; bases not matched to a gene: 18. The CDR3 spells CASSYLESGRGPRGTGELFF. The CDR3, as DNA: TGTGCCAGCAGTTACCTCGAGAGCGGGAGAGGCCCCCGGGGCACCGGGGAGCTGTTTTTT.

The chain links TRBV19 to TRBJ1-3; 8 bases are shared with TRBD1. From germline, CDR1 is LNHDA and CDR2 SQIVND (reference sequence). Trimming removed 8 bases from V and 4 bases from J; junction bases left unmatched: 7. CDR3 length equals 14 residues. CDR3 in amino acids: CASHKTGAGNTIYF. The DNA for the CDR3 is TGTGCCAGTCATAAGACAGGGGCAGGAAACACCATATATTTT. Using reference TRBV19 and TRBJ1-3 for the parts outside the CDR3, the full variable domain is DGGITQSPKYLFRKEGQNVTLSCEQNLNHDAMYWYRQDPGQGLRLIYYSQIVNDFQKGDIAEGYSVSREKKESFPLTVTSAQKNPTAFYLCASHKTGAGNTIYFGEGSWLTVV.

The rearrangement joins TRBV5-4 to TRBJ1-2, with TRBD1 matching 7 bases. With 4 bases clipped from V and 1 base from J, the junction kept 4 bases outside the gene matches. The CDR3 runs 14 residues. Germline V gene sequence: CDR1 SGHNT, CDR2 YYREEE (reference sequence). Written as DNA, the CDR3 is TGTGCCAGCAGCCCCGGGACAGATAACTATGGCTACACCTTC. Translated: CASSPGTDNYGYTF.

The chain employs TRBV19 and TRBJ2-7, with TRBD2 matching over 8 bases. V trimming: 2 bases; J trimming: 5 bases; junction bases outside the gene matches: 8. The CDR3 contains 15 residues. Germline CDR1 reads LNHDA; CDR2 reads SQIVND (reference sequence). CDR3 nucleotide sequence: TGTGCCAGTAGTATATCTGCCGGGAGGGTCCACGAGCAGTACTTC. This codes for CASSISAGRVHEQYF.

V usage is TRBV28 and J usage is TRBJ1-3; a possible D gene is TRBD1 (6 bases). Germline loops: CDR1 MDHEN, CDR2 SYDVKM. V was pared by 6 bases and J by 0 bases, with 12 bases between. The CDR3 consists of 15 residues. This chain's CDR3 is CASRGQLISGNTIYF. The CDR3 DNA is TGTGCCAGCAGAGGACAGCTTATCTCTGGAAACACCATATATTTT.

The V and J genes are TRBV21-1 and TRBJ2-7; the table gives TRBD1 as D, unverified against the DNA. TRBV21-1 is flagged as a pseudogene. The CDR3 has 16 amino acids. CDR3 coding DNA: TGTGCCAGCAGCACGGAGGACAGAGAAGGGGATGACGAGCAGTACTTC. Its translation: CASSTEDREGDDEQYF.

The chain links TRBV5-1 to TRBJ1-4; no firm D call. The CDR3 runs to 14 residues. Germline CDR1 and CDR2: SGHRS and YFSETQ. V was pared by 3 bases and J by 5 bases, with 11 bases between. CDR3 amino acids: CASSSDGLNEKLFF. The DNA of the CDR3 is TGCGCCAGCAGCTCGGACGGGTTAAATGAAAAACTGTTTTTT. The complete variable domain, with remaining parts taken from reference TRBV5-1 and TRBJ1-4, reads KAGVTQTPRYLIKTRGQQVTLSCSPISGHRSVSWYQQTPGQGLQFLFEYFSETQRNKGNFPGRFSGRQFSNSRSEMNVSTLELGDSALYLCASSSDGLNEKLFFGSGTQLSVL.

The chain links TRBV7-6 to TRBJ1-1; D may be TRBD1 (5 bases). Between the trimmed V and J ends, which lost 1 base and 5 bases, there was a span of 29 bases. This CDR3 has 20 amino acids. Germline loops: CDR1 SGHVS, CDR2 FNYEAQ. DNA of the CDR3: TGTGCCAGCAGCTTAGTTCGAGGCTTGCCGTGGGGCGTCTGGAGGACTGAAGCTTTCTTT. Protein product: CASSLVRGLPWGVWRTEAFF.

J is TRBJ2-7 and V is TRBV6-1, with 7 bases that match TRBD2. Germline CDR1 and CDR2: MNHNS and SASEGT. The CDR3 totals 15 residues. The V segment lost 0 bases and the J segment 4 bases; nucleotides outside the gene matches: 6. DNA for the CDR3: TGTGCCAGCAGTGAAGCGCGGGGAGGGTTGTACGAGCAGTACTTC. It encodes CASSEARGGLYEQYF.

This clone was seen only a few times. The chain has TRBV27 and TRBJ2-1; D not resolved. V lost 5 bases to trimming and J lost 0 bases, with 17 bases between them. The CDR3 length is 17 residues. Germline values: CDR1 MNHEY, CDR2 SMNVEV (reference sequence). CDR3 amino acids: CASSDAASASSYNEQFF. The CDR3 DNA reads TGTGCCAGCAGTGATGCTGCGTCGGCGAGCTCCTACAATGAGCAGTTCTTC.

The rearrangement uses TRBV5-6 and TRBJ2-2; D is possibly TRBD2 (6 bases). The length of the CDR3 is 15 residues. Trimming removed 6 bases at V and 5 bases at J, with 17 bases between. Germline CDR1 reads SGHDT; CDR2 reads YYEEEE. The CDR3 reads CASKLGPSETGELFF. CDR3 DNA: TGTGCCAGCAAGCTGGGGCCTAGCGAAACCGGGGAGCTGTTTTTT. Combining the CDR3 with reference TRBV5-6 and TRBJ2-2 gives the whole variable domain DAGVTQSPTHLIKTRGQQVTLRCSPKSGHDTVSWYQQALGQGPQFIFQYYEEEERQRGNFPDRFSGHQFPNYSSELNVNALLLGDSALYLCASKLGPSETGELFFGEGSRLTVL.

The chain recombines TRBV6-5 with TRBJ1-1; unclear D gene. The CDR3 runs to 14 residues. Germline V gives CDR1 MNHEY, CDR2 SVGAGI. Trimming removed 6 bases at V and 4 bases at J, with 15 bases between. The CDR3 nucleotides are TGTGCCAGCAGAAAGTGGTTGGAAAGCACTGAAGCTTTCTTT. Its translation: CASRKWLESTEAFF.

The chain combines TRBV3-1 (or the pseudogene TRBV3-2) with TRBJ1-1; perhaps TRBD1 as D (6 bases). V was clipped by 4 bases and J by 7 bases, with 16 bases between them. The germline V gene has CDR1 LGHDT and CDR2 YNNKEL (reference sequence). The CDR3 spans 14 residues. This CDR3 reads CASSRQVLGGEAFF. In DNA, the CDR3 is TGTGCCAGCAGCCGACAGGTCCTTGGGGGTGAAGCTTTCTTT.

The CDR3 DNA is TGTGCCAGCAGTCAGGGTTCAATTCCTGATGGCTACACCTTC. Its protein product is CASSQGSIPDGYTF. The chain links TRBV28 to TRBJ1-2, with a weak D call TRBD1 (5 bases). The germline CDR1 and CDR2 sequences are MDHEN and SYDVKM. Trimming shortened V by 5 bases and J by 6 bases, and 16 bases separated the two germline ends. This CDR3 comprises 14 residues.

The chain combines TRBV5-3 with TRBJ2-7; D remains ambiguous. TRBV5-3 is filed as an ORF, its function uncertain. This CDR3 spans 13 amino acids. Trimming left V 0 bases short and J 3 bases short, with 7 bases between. Written as DNA, the CDR3 is TGTGCCAGAAGCTTGGTGTTCCTCTACGAGCAGTACTTC. It yields the protein CARSLVFLYEQYF.

The chain has TRBV11-3 and TRBJ2-1, with 10 bases that match TRBD2. Trimming removed 2 bases from V and 7 bases from J; junction bases left unmatched: 8. The CDR3 covers 16 residues. Germline CDR1 and CDR2: SGHNT and YENEEA. Here the CDR3 reads CASSLRGLASGNEQFF. Written as DNA, the CDR3 is TGTGCCAGCAGCTTAAGGGGACTAGCGTCTGGAAATGAGCAGTTCTTC.